This T cell receptor (beta chain) was sequenced during a study of cytomegalovirus exposure and HLA in healthy donors. About this clone: Its cognate antigen is unknown.

Study-level results: The study flagged around 160 TCR beta chains as cytomegalovirus-associated. In an earlier analysis, in 620 or so donors, most V segments appeared productive either ~87% or ~30% of the time. Later on, an analysis showed TCR association rates differing by HLA locus, with DRB1 the most and HLA-C the fewest. Researchers reported in a later analysis that a missense DCLRE1C variant was tied to TCR beta V- and J-gene trimming.

The CDR3 totals 15 residues. Germline V gene sequence: CDR1 SGHTA, CDR2 FQGNSA. The V and J ends lost 5 bases and 7 bases, in that order; junction bases with no gene match: 9. Amplification used 60 Vbeta primers and 13 Jbeta primers. Assay: immunoSEQ multiplex PCR; the TCRdb copy retains only in-frame clones and omits some. The sample comprises 90,000 or so clones, around 80% of which are singletons, and 4% to 5.5% rests with the top ten. Sequencing was carried out using PBMCs. This TCR came from a male donor in good health and CMV-seropositive. This chain uses TRBV7-2 with TRBJ2-1, with 9 bases identical to TRBD2. CDR3 residues: CASSVRIAGVNEQFF. As DNA, the CDR3 is TGTGCCAGCAGCGTCCGGATAGCGGGAGTTAATGAGCAGTTCTTC.